This T cell receptor (beta chain) was sequenced during a study of cytomegalovirus exposure and HLA in healthy donors. Study information: Clustering assigned approximately 79% of the roughly 400 genotyped donors to the Caucasian-associated ancestry cluster.

With 60 Vbeta and 13 Jbeta primers, the PCR was carried out. Sequencing was performed with immunoSEQ multiplex PCR; in TCRdb, only in-frame clones are kept and a portion is missing. The sample shows 90,000 to 100,000 clones, 80% to 85% of them seen only once. The clonotype was recovered from a man in his forties in good health and CMV-seronegative. The sequenced sample consisted of PBMCs.

CDR3 DNA sequence: TGTGCCAGCAGTTTAGTTCAGGGGGCTCCTTCCTACGAGCAGTACTTC. Translation gives CASSLVQGAPSYEQYF. The chain employs TRBV27 and TRBJ2-7, with 8 bases lining up with TRBD1. The CDR3 extends over 16 amino acids. From germline, CDR1 is MNHEY and CDR2 SMNVEV (reference sequence). The V and J ends lost 2 bases and 1 base, in that order; junction bases with no gene match: 7.